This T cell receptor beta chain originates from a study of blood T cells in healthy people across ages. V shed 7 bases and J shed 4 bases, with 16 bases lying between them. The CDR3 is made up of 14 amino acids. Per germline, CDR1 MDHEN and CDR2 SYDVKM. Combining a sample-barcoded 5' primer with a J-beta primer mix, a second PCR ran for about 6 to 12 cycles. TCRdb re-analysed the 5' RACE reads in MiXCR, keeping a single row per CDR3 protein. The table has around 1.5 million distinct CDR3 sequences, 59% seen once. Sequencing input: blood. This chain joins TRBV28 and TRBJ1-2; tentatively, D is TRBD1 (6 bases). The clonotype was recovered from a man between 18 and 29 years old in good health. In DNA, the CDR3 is TGTGCCAGCACCCTCCTGACAGGTAGCTATGGCTACACCTTC. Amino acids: CASTLLTGSYGYTF.